This entry features one T cell receptor (beta chain) sequence. What it binds is unknown. The CDR3 runs to 13 residues. The sample is drawn from a study of PD-1 blockade in mismatch repair-deficient tumors. Study-wide results and limits: Tumor-resident clones, often undetectable pretreatment in blood, expanded then contracted after pembrolizumab.

The assay was immunoSEQ multiplex PCR, and TCRdb's table has in-frame clones only and misses some. The sample records 30,000 to 45,000 clones, around 80% being singletons. The gene calls are TRBV21-1 and TRBJ1-5; whether TRBD1, the table's D call, matches the DNA was not checked. TRBV21-1 represents a pseudogene. This receptor was identified in an adult with mismatch repair-deficient cancer. The sequenced sample was PBMCs, obtained 38 weeks after starting pembrolizumab. CDR3 nucleotide sequence: TGTGCCAGCAGAGGACAGGGGAATCAGCCCCAGCATTTT. This codes for CASRGQGNQPQHF.